The 4 T cell receptor beta chains in this list originate from one sample, sequenced in a study of blood T cell repertoires in COVID-19. Generated by immunoSEQ multiplex PCR, the TCRdb table keeps only in-frame clones and is missing some. Of more than 90,000 clones listed, roughly 70% were seen once; the top ten hold around 24%. Sequenced: peripheral blood. These TCRs come from a woman in her fifties or sixties in a cohort sampled during active or convalescent COVID-19.

The chain combines TRBV5-1 with TRBJ2-7, with 7 positions matching TRBD1. The CDR3 is 14 amino acids. After removal of 0 bases from V and 3 bases from J, the junction contained 3 bases not matched to a gene. CDR1 and CDR2 (germline): SGHRS, YFSETQ. CDR3 in DNA: TGCGCCAGCAGCTTGGAACAGGGGATCTACGAGCAGTACTTC. It is translated as CASSLEQGIYEQYF.

In its sample, this clone was seen once. CDR3 sequence: CASSKEGAQNSPLHF. CDR3 nucleotide sequence: TGTGCCAGCAGCAAAGAGGGGGCGCAGAATTCACCCCTCCACTTT. The gene calls are TRBV21-1 and TRBJ1-6; the table's D call TRBD1 went unverified against the DNA. TRBV21-1 is an annotated pseudogene. The CDR3 covers 15 residues.

This chain uses TRBV11-2 with TRBJ2-1; a weak D match, TRBD1 (6 bases). Germline loops: CDR1 SGHAT, CDR2 FQNNGV. V gave up 6 bases and J gave up 0 bases, with 12 bases separating them. The CDR3 totals 15 residues. The CDR3 DNA reads TGTGCCAGCAGTCCCACAGGGACCTCCTACAATGAGCAGTTCTTC. Translated, it gives CASSPTGTSYNEQFF.

This clone was recorded once. The chain carries TRBV28 and TRBJ2-7; possible D gene TRBD2, 6 bases. The CDR3 consists of 14 residues. Trimming took off 5 bases at V and 4 bases at J, with 15 bases between the two ends. The germline V gene has CDR1 MDHEN and CDR2 SYDVKM. CDR3 sequence (DNA): TGTGCCAGCAGTGCTCACGGACGGGGGTACGAGCAGTACTTC. Protein sequence: CASSAHGRGYEQYF.